This TCR beta chain was recovered during a study of cytomegalovirus exposure and HLA in healthy donors. Donors in the study were healthy people who gave bone marrow. Details on this clone: Its specificity is not known.

Findings and caveats of the study: In a later analysis, productive TCRs from donors in an Asian-associated ancestry cluster reportedly carried fewer N-insertions than the cohort mean. Some highly shared sequence variants likely arose as a pipeline artifact. In a later analysis, compared with equally common non-associated chains, HLA-associated beta chains were more expanded.

CDR1 is MGHDK and CDR2 is SYGVNS in the germline V gene. CDR3 size: 12 residues. V dropped 2 bases and J dropped 1 base, with 2 bases sitting between them. The primer mix had 60 Vbeta and 13 Jbeta primers. The repertoire was sequenced with immunoSEQ multiplex PCR; TCRdb's copy has only in-frame clones and lacks some. Its table records about 140,000 clones. The source material was PBMCs. The receptor's source is a woman aged 18-29 years in good health and CMV-seronegative. The chain is built from TRBV25-1 and TRBJ1-1; D unresolved. The CDR3 protein is CASSEQNTEAFF. The CDR3 bases are TGTGCCAGCAGTGAACAGAACACTGAAGCTTTCTTT.